This section outlines one T cell receptor beta chain sequence together with its context. This sample was included in a study of monozygotic twins with inflammatory bowel disease. The germline CDR1 and CDR2 sequences are SGDLS and YYNGEE. The length of the CDR3 is 18 residues. Per TCR library, approximately 3,800 ng of total RNA was used. A 6-nucleotide sample barcode was carried by the UMIs, which template switching added. With the 5' RACE reads reprocessed, TCRdb shows one record per CDR3 protein and no DNA. This sample lists about 380,000 distinct CDR3 sequences; its ten largest clones have just over 2.5%. Without any T cell sorting, total RNA was isolated from whole blood.

The rearrangement joins TRBV9 to TRBJ2-1; TCRdb designates TRBD2, a call that cannot be tested without DNA. The origin of this receptor is a human donor with ulcerative colitis or Crohn's disease, or a healthy co-twin of an affected twin (not recorded which). Sequencing was carried out using blood. This chain's CDR3 is CASSVPLGSGGTYNEQFF.